Reported below is one T cell receptor beta chain. Its recognized antigen is unknown. Mismatch with germline at one junction end may stem from a read error. Systemically healthy Caucasian individuals from Russia, 39 in total and aged roughly 6 to 100 years, were included as donors. Around 9.7 milliliters of peripheral blood were collected from each donor into EDTA-treated Vacutainer tubes. Ficoll-Paque density-gradient centrifugation was used to isolate PBMCs, with at least 6.5 million per sample. Total RNA, at least 6 micrograms per sample, was extracted from PBMCs with Trizol reagent. For every donor, an aliquot of PBMCs went through flow cytometry to measure the percentages of naive CD45RAhigh/CD27high T cells. Sequences MDHEN (CDR1) and SYDVKM (CDR2) are obtained from the germline V gene. From cysteine to phenylalanine, the CDR3 is 13 amino acids long. Only the CDR3 portion is preserved as DNA: 39 bases, with reading frame beginning at the first base.

Library prep was done by 5' RACE. Sequencing instrument: Illumina HiSeq 2500. A second PCR of roughly 7 to 12 cycles was performed with a sample-barcoded 5' primer and a J-beta primer mix. A template-switch 5' adaptor carrying 12 random nucleotides introduced a unique molecular identifier onto each TCR beta cDNA molecule. Each sample yielded at least 3 million CDR3-containing paired-end reads. The Mint cDNA synthesis kit, primed by a TRBC-specific oligonucleotide, was used to synthesize first-strand cDNA from all RNA. After uracil-DNA glycosylase treatment, a first 18-cycle PCR used universal primers M1SS and BC2_uni_R on all cDNA. The source study handled its data this way. Normalization of each sample was performed by random selection of 1 million high-quality reads, each carrying a distinct molecular identifier. Instead of being binned into consensus sequences, reads that shared molecular identifiers were thrown out. MiTCR, with a Q25 quality threshold and the strictest error-elimination algorithm, was used for CDR3 identification, clonotype clustering and error correction. A nonparametric unseen species model with Euler transformation was used to estimate lower-bound total TCR beta diversity. Using fastp trimming at Q25 and MiXCR clonotype assembly, TCRdb reanalyzed the public sequencing data and kept in-frame beta chains. Identical CDR3 proteins give one entry, which carries the most common genes and DNA. The V and J calls were determined by TCRdb, not by the authors. A total of hundreds of thousands of distinct CDR3 sequences appear in this sample, less than 25% of them only once. Together, the top ten hold around 10% of the sample.

The sample belongs to a study of blood T cells in healthy people across ages (dated by TCRdb to 2014 to 2015). About the study as a whole: Template switching captured roughly one uniquely barcoded TCR beta cDNA molecule per two T cells in model experiments. Using deep sequencing normalized with unique cDNA molecular identifiers, the study measured how TCR beta repertoire diversity changes with age. The donors were split into four age groups: young (average about 16 years), middle-aged (about 40), aged (more than 60) and long-lived (under 90). Using the same blood draw, the study looked at two additional independent replicas of 1 million unique cDNA reads for two donors, one aged 18 to 30 and the other aged 80 or older. The investigation overall reported the following: Observed TCR beta diversity per million T cells fell roughly linearly with age, and a significant reduction was already apparent by age roughly 40. The long-lived group showed more naive CD4+ T cells, fewer expanded clones and increased TCR diversity than the aged group, suggesting age selection. Observed TCR beta diversity correlated strongly with the percentage of naive T cells measured by flow cytometry. Because donor CMV infection status was unknown, age-related changes in expanded clonotypes were potentially confounded. Total diversity estimates from one million sequenced T cells were considered lower bounds and underestimates. Since profiling was done on bulk unsorted PBMCs, naive and antigen-experienced compartments could not be conclusively compared.

This sample was also put to use in a study of T cells of mothers and their children. From the second report: Donors were nine systemically healthy Caucasian individuals: three mothers and their six children. cDNA synthesis consumed the entire amount of extracted RNA, loaded at 1.5 ug RNA in each 15 ul reaction. In the second PCR, the M1S primer added sample barcodes and 2-4 random nucleotides. Each mother yielded over 9.5 million TCR beta CDR3 reads and each child 3 million or so reads. In both related and unrelated pairs, thymic selection shapes the output of TCR recombination in a similar way, with inherited differences having only a minor effect. Normalized repertoire overlap was always found to be slightly, but never significantly, higher in related mother-child pairs than in unrelated mother-child pairs. No persistent microchimeric T cell clones were found, with a detection sensitivity of 85 to 100 clones per million clonotypes. The study used deep NGS to compare TCR beta repertoires of mothers and children, seeking features distinguishing related mother-child pairs from unrelated individuals. Mothers averaged around 40 +/- 4 years of age and children averaged roughly 10 +/- 4 years. Libraries were sequenced on Illumina HiSeq 2000 with 100+100 nt paired-end reads after adapter ligation with NEBNext reagents. To prevent cross-contamination, the mother and child libraries were prepared a month apart and were sequenced in separate runs. Each donor had between roughly 500,000 and 2,100,000 distinct TCR beta clonotypes identified. Naive TCR beta clonotypes were estimated from low-frequency clonotypes matched to each donor's FACS-determined naive share, without sorting.

The rearranged chain carries TRBV28 and TRBJ2-1; the central 8 bases match TRBD1. This clonotype was obtained from a boy aged 5-17 years in good health. Sequenced: blood. The CDR3 reads as follows: CATTGAPKETQCF. In nucleotide form, the sequence is TGTGCCACGACAGGGGCCCCGAAAGAGACCCAGTGCTTC.